This T cell receptor (beta chain) was captured by sequencing in a study of cytomegalovirus exposure and HLA in healthy donors. In the study overall: In a previous analysis, approximately 110 million unique TCR beta sequences were found from 150 million to 200 million T cells. The study's findings and limits: Presence/absence comparisons presumed near-even sequencing depth among donors. Later analysis found that TCR beta chains associated with HLA were more clonally expanded than other, equally common chains.

The CDR3 extends over 13 amino acids. The V end was cut by 4 bases, the J end by 3 bases, with 7 bases between. Germline-derived CDR1 and CDR2 are SGHTA and FQGNSA. Primers included in the PCR were 60 Vbeta and 13 Jbeta primers. Here immunoSEQ multiplex PCR was the method, and the copy in TCRdb shows in-frame clones only, minus some. The sample contains more than 80,000 clones, 55% to 65% of which appear only once. As regards this clone: Its antigen is unknown.

This sequence was found in a middle-aged woman in good health and CMV-seropositive. This chain links TRBV7-2 with TRBJ2-1; no firm D call. Material: PBMCs. CDR3 sequence: CASSSQVYNEQFF. The CDR3, as DNA: TGTGCCAGCAGCTCTCAGGTCTACAATGAGCAGTTCTTC.